These 15 T cell receptor beta chains were all obtained from the same sample, sequenced in a study of response to subunit inactivated influenza vaccine. TCRdb reprocessed the RT-PCR reads with MiXCR, giving one entry per CDR3 protein. The sample holds about 700,000 distinct CDR3 sequences, approximately 15% seen once. The sequences come from PBMCs from blood, collected 14 to 15 days before vaccination. These receptor sequences come from a man in his fifties or sixties who received an inactivated influenza vaccine.

The chain carries TRBV7-9 and TRBJ1-6; D is undetermined. Trimming shortened V by 2 bases and J by 13 bases, and 15 bases separated the two germline ends. The CDR3 runs 14 residues. Germline V gives CDR1 SEHNR, CDR2 FQNEAQ (reference sequence). In nucleotides, the CDR3 is TGTGCCAGCAGCTTAAGCGGGCACCGGGTGCCCCTCCACTTT. Translating gives CASSLSGHRVPLHF.

This rearrangement joins TRBV12-3 or TRBV12-4 to TRBJ1-1; D not certain. The CDR3 extends over 12 amino acids. Trimming stripped 6 bases from V and 8 bases from J, with 13 bases between. The CDR3 nucleotides are TGTGCCAGCAGCCCAGACCCGGTAGAAGCTTTCTTT. Encoded protein: CASSPDPVEAFF.

This rearrangement joins TRBV11-2 to TRBJ2-4; D tentatively reads TRBD1 or TRBD2 (5 bases each). The CDR3 contains 18 residues. Germline loops: CDR1 SGHAT, CDR2 FQNNGV. The V end lost 0 bases, the J end lost 6 bases, and 21 bases lay between the germline ends. The CDR3 loop reads CASSLEPGAARDRNIQYF. DNA of the CDR3: TGTGCCAGCAGCTTAGAGCCCGGGGCAGCCAGGGATAGAAACATTCAGTACTTC.

In this sample, this clonotype turned up a few times. The chain carries TRBV29-1 and TRBJ2-7, with a possible D match to TRBD1 (5 bases). The CDR3 contains 13 residues. Germline values: CDR1 SQVTM, CDR2 ANQGSEA. The V gene lost 4 bases and the J gene lost 3 bases, with 13 bases spanning the gap. CDR3 region: CSVVLGPLYEQYF. The CDR3 region has the DNA TGCAGCGTTGTCCTGGGGCCGCTCTACGAGCAGTACTTC.

The J gene is TRBJ1-5, the V gene TRBV27; possibly TRBD1 for D (5 bases). V was trimmed by 2 bases and J by 2 bases, leaving 13 bases between them. Germline V gene data show CDR1 as MNHEY and CDR2 as SMNVEV (reference sequence). The CDR3 is made up of 16 amino acids. CDR3 region: CASSLIGGVGNQPQHF. CDR3 sequence (DNA): TGTGCCAGCAGTTTAATCGGAGGGGTGGGCAATCAGCCCCAGCATTTT.

This clonotype was counted between two and nine times. The V gene is TRBV5-1, the J gene TRBJ1-1; D is possibly TRBD1 (5 bases). The V gene lost 4 bases and the J gene lost 0 bases, with 10 bases spanning the gap. The CDR3 loop spans 14 amino acids. The germline V gene encodes CDR1 SGHRS and CDR2 YFSETQ. The CDR3 loop is CASSQQDMNTEAFF. The CDR3 DNA sequence: TGCGCCAGCAGCCAACAGGACATGAACACTGAAGCTTTCTTT.

There are many counts of this clonotype. The rearrangement joins TRBV24-1 to TRBJ2-2, with a possible D match to TRBD1 (6 bases). CDR1 and CDR2 (germline): KGHDR, SFDVKD. This CDR3 region has 15 residues. V lost 4 bases and J 4 bases, leaving 12 bases between the germline ends. CDR3 in DNA: TGTGCCACCAGTGACCATACCAGGGGCACCGGGGAGCTGTTTTTT. Protein: CATSDHTRGTGELFF.

This clonotype occurred a few times. The chain combines TRBV9 with TRBJ2-1; 7 nucleotides line up with TRBD2. V shed 5 bases and J 9 bases; nucleotides not matched to a gene: 14. Germline lookup yields CDR1 SGDLS and CDR2 YYNGEE. The CDR3 consists of 15 residues. CDR3 DNA: TGTGCCAGCAGTATACCTGGGCAGGGAGGGAGTGAGCAGTTCTTC. This codes for CASSIPGQGGSEQFF.

This clonotype came up a few times. The J gene is TRBJ2-7, the V gene TRBV6-5; D not resolved. The germline CDR1 and CDR2 sequences are MNHEY and SVGAGI. The CDR3 extends over 13 amino acids. Trimming removed 0 bases at V and 6 bases at J, with 9 bases between. Written as DNA, the CDR3 is TGTGCCAGCAGTTACTCGGAACAGATCGAGCAGTACTTC. Amino acids: CASSYSEQIEQYF.

The rearrangement uses TRBV20-1 and TRBJ2-1; 8 nucleotides line up with TRBD2. CDR1 and CDR2 (germline): DFQATT, SNEGSKA (reference sequence). J lost 3 bases, V lost 5 bases, and 6 bases had no gene match. This CDR3 has 14 amino acids. This CDR3 is CSASRLAHYNEQFF. CDR3 bases: TGCAGTGCTTCCCGACTAGCGCACTACAATGAGCAGTTCTTC.

This clonotype showed up just a few times. The gene calls are TRBV11-2 and TRBJ2-2, with a weak D call TRBD1 (5 bases). The CDR3 contains 16 residues. Trimming removed 1 base at V and 5 bases at J, with 14 bases between. The V gene's germline CDR1 is SGHAT and CDR2 FQNNGV. The CDR3 protein is CASSLVGAGFTGELFF. The CDR3 nucleotides read TGTGCCAGCAGCTTAGTTGGGGCAGGGTTTACCGGGGAGCTGTTTTTT.

V and J are TRBV9 and TRBJ2-3; D not resolved. This CDR3 spans 15 amino acids. Trimming took off 0 bases at V and 10 bases at J, with 18 bases between the two ends. Germline V gene data show CDR1 as SGDLS and CDR2 as YYNGEE. This chain's CDR3 is CASSVGRHFLGPQYF. CDR3 nucleotide sequence: TGTGCCAGCAGCGTAGGTAGACACTTTCTAGGTCCGCAGTATTTT. Supplemented by reference TRBV9 and TRBJ2-3, the full variable domain reads DSGVTQTPKHLITATGQRVTLRCSPRSGDLSVYWYQQSLDQGLQFLIQYYNGEERAKGNILERFSAQQFPDLHSELNLSSLELGDSALYFCASSVGRHFLGPQYFGPGTRLTVL.

The genes are TRBV7-2 and TRBJ2-4, with D possibly being TRBD1 (6 bases). CDR1 is SGHTA and CDR2 is FQGNSA in the germline V gene. Trimming removed 2 bases from V and 8 bases from J, with 10 bases in between. The CDR3 contains 13 residues. CDR3 region: CASSLHREYIQYF. The DNA for the CDR3 is TGTGCCAGCAGCTTACACAGGGAGTACATTCAGTACTTC.

This clonotype has a count of ten or more. This chain joins TRBV12-3 or TRBV12-4 and TRBJ1-1; D gene ambiguous. Trimming took off 5 bases at V and 6 bases at J, with 13 bases between the two ends. CDR3 length: 13 residues. CDR3 DNA: TGTGCCAGCAGTCCGAACATAAACGCTGAAGCTTTCTTT. Translated, it gives CASSPNINAEAFF.

V is TRBV20-1 and J is TRBJ2-3; D is uncertain. The germline CDR1 and CDR2 sequences are DFQATT and SNEGSKA (reference sequence). Between the trimmed V and J ends, which lost 2 bases and 9 bases, there was a span of 12 bases. CDR3 size: 12 residues. In DNA, the CDR3 is TGCAGTGCTAGAAGTGGTCTTGGAACGCAGTATTTT. It encodes CSARSGLGTQYF.